This T cell receptor (beta chain) was recorded in a study of blood T cells in healthy people across ages. With regard to this clonotype: The antigen is not known.

Using a J-beta primer mix together with a sample-barcoded 5' primer, a second PCR was run for roughly 7 to 11 cycles. MiXCR, applied by TCRdb to the 5' RACE reads, yields one record per CDR3 protein. The table records nearly 800,000 distinct CDR3 sequences, 56% of them present only once. Germline lookup yields CDR1 LNHNV and CDR2 YYDKDF (reference sequence). This CDR3 region has 14 residues. V was pared by 8 bases and J by 7 bases, with 9 bases of the junction left unmatched. Overall study findings and caveats: Comparison with aged donors showed that long-lived donors had more naive CD4+ cells and higher diversity. In older individuals, TCR beta diversity per million T cells was lower, falling roughly linearly with age.

Drawn from each donor were roughly 10 milliliters of peripheral blood. The receptor was isolated from a man between 40 and 49 years old in good health. The chain employs TRBV15 and TRBJ2-1; 9 bases agree with TRBD2. The sample consisted of blood. The CDR3 is CATSMPSGENEQFF. The DNA for the CDR3 is TGTGCCACCTCGATGCCTAGCGGGGAGAATGAGCAGTTCTTC. Supplemented by reference TRBV15 and TRBJ2-1, the full variable domain reads DAMVIQNPRYQVTQFGKPVTLSCSQTLNHNVMYWYQQKSSQAPKLLFHYYDKDFNNEADTPDNFQSRRPNTSFCFLDIRSPGLGDTAMYLCATSMPSGENEQFFGPGTRLTVL.